What follows are 29 T cell receptor beta chains derived from one specimen sequenced in a study of T-cell reconstitution after alpha-beta-depleted transplantation in children. The TCRbeta library incorporated unique molecular identifiers. TCRdb called the PCR reads again in MiXCR, with one record for every CDR3 protein. In the table there are 750,000 to 950,000 distinct CDR3 sequences, roughly 15% of which are singletons. Sequencing was performed on PBMCs, mostly from graft donor cells, taken 360 days after TCRalphabeta/CD19-depleted stem cell transplant. The receptors were gathered from a male patient younger than 18 who had a stem cell transplant for acute lymphoblastic leukemia, so the T cells may come from the graft donor.

The chain recombines TRBV6-1 with TRBJ1-5; 10 nucleotides align to TRBD1. The CDR3 contains 15 residues. Germline assignment: CDR1 MNHNS and CDR2 SASEGT. J lost 7 bases, V lost 6 bases, and 9 bases had no gene match. This CDR3 is CASRDTGTGEQPQHF. The CDR3 nucleotides are TGTGCCAGCAGGGATACCGGGACAGGGGAGCAGCCCCAGCATTTT.

In this sample, this clonotype turned up a few times. The chain joins TRBV9 to TRBJ2-7, with TRBD2 matching 7 bases. The CDR3 contains 15 residues. CDR1 is SGDLS and CDR2 is YYNGEE in the germline V gene. The V segment lost 4 bases and the J segment 3 bases; nucleotides outside the gene matches: 10. The chain's CDR3 is CASSSERDSFYEQYF. In nucleotides, the CDR3 is TGTGCCAGCAGCAGTGAGCGGGATTCTTTCTACGAGCAGTACTTC.

This clonotype was observed a few times. The V gene is TRBV12-3 or TRBV12-4, the J gene TRBJ2-1; perhaps TRBD1 as D (6 bases). The CDR3 runs 18 residues. V was trimmed by 2 bases and J by 7 bases, leaving 24 bases between them. In DNA form, the CDR3 reads TGTGCCAGCAGTTTAACTACAGGGAGCCTCTCGAAGTGGAATGAGCAGTTCTTC. Amino acid sequence: CASSLTTGSLSKWNEQFF.

The V and J genes are TRBV9 and TRBJ2-6; D is possibly TRBD2 (5 bases). This CDR3 contains 16 residues. Trimming took off 2 bases at V and 2 bases at J, with 11 bases between the two ends. The germline V gene has CDR1 SGDLS and CDR2 YYNGEE. Here the CDR3 DNA reads TGTGCCAGCAGCGTCGGGGAACAAGCTGGGGCCAACGTCCTGACTTTC. It yields the protein CASSVGEQAGANVLTF.

This clonotype has ten or more counts. V and J are TRBV11-2 and TRBJ2-5, with 7 bases fitting TRBD2. V lost 1 base, J lost 2 bases, and 7 bases stayed unmatched. This CDR3 has 16 residues. Germline assignment: CDR1 SGHAT and CDR2 FQNNGV. The CDR3 DNA sequence: TGTGCCAGCAGCTTAGTGGGAGGGTGGATGCAAGAGACCCAGTACTTC. This sequence encodes CASSLVGGWMQETQYF.

The chain has TRBV12-3 or TRBV12-4 and TRBJ2-5, with D perhaps matching TRBD2 (6 bases). V lost 5 bases and J lost 1, with 11 bases in between. The length of the CDR3 is 14 residues. The CDR3 loop reads CASSLRGVQETQYF. The CDR3 coding sequence is TGTGCCAGCAGTCTCCGCGGGGTCCAAGAGACCCAGTACTTC.

V is TRBV11-1 and J is TRBJ2-7; maybe TRBD2 (6 bases). The CDR3 totals 15 residues. With 1 base removed from V and 2 bases from J, the gap between germline ends came to 12 bases. Germline CDR1 and CDR2: SGHAT and FQDESV (reference sequence). The chain's CDR3 is CASSLEAGPTYEQYF. CDR3 in DNA: TGTGCCAGCAGCTTAGAGGCGGGACCAACCTACGAGCAGTACTTC.

The V gene is TRBV6-7, the J gene TRBJ2-4; D is possibly TRBD1 or TRBD2 (5 bases each). TRBV6-7 is an ORF, and what it does is uncertain. The V end was cut by 2 bases, the J end by 0 bases, with 23 bases between. The CDR3 loop spans 20 amino acids. The CDR3 is CASSYEPDRSGLLAKNIQYF. The CDR3 bases are TGTGCCAGCAGTTACGAACCCGACAGATCGGGGCTTCTAGCCAAAAACATTCAGTACTTC.

The rearrangement uses TRBV5-1 and TRBJ2-2; D is perhaps TRBD2 (6 bases). The CDR3 totals 14 residues. CDR1 and CDR2 from the germline V gene are SGHRS and YFSETQ. V lost 10 bases to trimming and J lost 1 base, with 14 bases between them. The CDR3: CAVTGTGNTGELFF. The CDR3 bases are TGCGCCGTCACCGGGACTGGGAACACCGGGGAGCTGTTTTTT.

This chain joins TRBV3-1 and TRBJ2-1; 10 bases fit TRBD2. The CDR3 has 17 residues. CDR1 is LGHDT and CDR2 is YNNKEL in the germline V gene (reference sequence). Trimming at V came to 0 bases and at J to 3 bases, leaving 5 bases not matched to a gene. The CDR3 bases are TGTGCCAGCAGCCAAGATTTTCGGACTAGCGGCTACAATGAGCAGTTCTTC. This translates into CASSQDFRTSGYNEQFF.

The table lists this clonotype with a few counts. The gene calls are TRBV10-2 and TRBJ2-7; either TRBD1 or TRBD2 may fit D (6 bases each). The ends were cut back, 1 base at V and 4 bases at J, with 20 bases in the middle. This CDR3 is 17 amino acids long. The germline V gene has CDR1 WSHSY and CDR2 SAAADI. The CDR3 DNA reads as TGCGCCAGCAGTGAGTGGGGGCCGGGCCCGGGGGTATACGAGCAGTACTTC. It yields the protein CASSEWGPGPGVYEQYF.

This clonotype was recorded at least ten times. The chain is built from TRBV12-3 or TRBV12-4 and TRBJ2-6; maybe TRBD1 (5 bases). The CDR3 loop spans 14 amino acids. Deletions cut 2 bases from V and 12 bases from J, with 14 bases between. The CDR3 region is CASSLTAGPSVLTF. CDR3 DNA: TGTGCCAGCAGTTTAACGGCAGGGCCCTCCGTCCTGACTTTC.

This chain connects TRBV7-8 to TRBJ1-2, with D perhaps TRBD1 (5 bases). Trimming took off 5 bases at V and 1 base at J, with 14 bases between the two ends. Per germline, CDR1 SGHVS and CDR2 FQNEAQ. The CDR3 is 15 amino acids. The CDR3 coding sequence is TGTGCCAGCAGCCCCCGGGGGTTTCATAACTATGGCTACACCTTC. This encodes CASSPRGFHNYGYTF.

The table lists this clonotype with many counts. This chain joins TRBV4-1 and TRBJ2-7; D is unresolved. CDR3 length equals 12 residues. The germline CDR1 and CDR2 sequences are MGHRA and YSYEKL. With 0 bases removed from V and 8 bases from J, the gap between germline ends came to 8 bases. As DNA, the CDR3 is TGCGCCAGCAGCCAAGATGGACGTAAGCAGTACTTC. This gives the protein CASSQDGRKQYF.

This clonotype has only a few counts. The chain employs TRBV7-6 and TRBJ2-2; no clear D. Per the germline V gene, CDR1 is SGHVS and CDR2 is FNYEAQ. The CDR3 has 13 amino acids. V lost 3 bases, J lost 7 bases, and 9 bases lay in between. CDR3 loop: CASSFWTDGELFF. The CDR3 DNA is TGTGCCAGCAGCTTTTGGACGGACGGGGAGCTGTTTTTT. The entire variable domain, with the rest obtained from reference TRBV7-6 and TRBJ2-2, is as follows: GAGVSQSPRYKVTKRGQDVALRCDPISGHVSLYWYRQALGQGPEFLTYFNYEAQQDKSGLPNDRFSAERPEGSISTLTIQRTEQRDSAMYRCASSFWTDGELFFGEGSRLTVL.

This clonotype was counted only a few times. The chain links TRBV12-3 or TRBV12-4 to TRBJ2-2; the D gene is possibly TRBD2 (5 bases). Between the trimmed V and J ends, which lost 4 bases and 1 base, there was a span of 13 bases. The length of the CDR3 is 16 residues. CDR3 region: CASSWRPGWNTGELFF. CDR3 DNA sequence: TGTGCCAGCAGTTGGAGGCCCGGCTGGAACACCGGGGAGCTGTTTTTT.

This clonotype was found a few times. J is TRBJ2-7 and V is TRBV25-1, with 7 bases matching TRBD1. V lost 6 bases and J lost 3; bases outside the gene matches: 5. The CDR3 runs 13 residues. CDR1 MGHDK and CDR2 SYGVNS come from the germline V gene. CDR3 residues: CASSADRDYEQYF. DNA of the CDR3: TGTGCCAGCAGCGCTGACAGGGACTACGAGCAGTACTTC.

This clonotype occurred many times. The chain couples TRBV27 to TRBJ2-7, with D perhaps TRBD1 (6 bases). The CDR3 sequence is 16 residues long. Germline V CDR1 and CDR2: MNHEY, SMNVEV (reference sequence). V was shortened by 6 bases and J by 3 bases, with 21 bases between the two germline ends. The CDR3 reads CASSLQGGGYYYEQYF. The CDR3 region has the DNA TGTGCCAGCAGCTTACAGGGTGGCGGCTACTACTACGAGCAGTACTTC.

A few counts support this clonotype. V and J are TRBV12-3 or TRBV12-4 and TRBJ2-3; D gene ambiguous. This CDR3 region has 14 residues. The V end was cut by 10 bases, the J end by 2 bases, with 16 bases between. For the CDR3, the DNA is TGTGCCACCTGCACGGATACGGCCACAGATACGCAGTATTTT. This encodes CATCTDTATDTQYF.

The chain has TRBV18 and TRBJ2-7, with 9 bases that match TRBD2. The CDR3 is 15 residues long. Germline V gene lookup returns CDR1 KGHSH and CDR2 LQKENI. V gave up 4 bases and J gave up 4 bases; unmatched junction bases: 8. DNA of the CDR3: TGTGCCAGCTCACGGCGACTAGCGGAGAATTACGAGCAGTACTTC. Translation: CASSRRLAENYEQYF.

This chain joins TRBV5-1 and TRBJ2-6; 8 bases fit TRBD1. This CDR3 is built from 19 residues. The V segment lost 1 base and the J segment 0 bases; nucleotides outside the gene matches: 9. Germline V gene data show CDR1 as SGHRS and CDR2 as YFSETQ. In nucleotides, the CDR3 is TGCGCCAGCAGCTTGAGGTCCCAGGGGGCAAGCTCTGGGGCCAACGTCCTGACTTTC. Translation gives CASSLRSQGASSGANVLTF.

A few counts support this clonotype. This chain connects TRBV6-5 to TRBJ2-3, with unresolved D. This CDR3 contains 12 residues. In germline, CDR1 is MNHEY, CDR2 SVGAGI. The V gene lost 6 bases and the J gene lost 5 bases, with 9 bases spanning the gap. The DNA for the CDR3 is TGTGCCAGCAGCCGCCAGTTAGATACGCAGTATTTT. It translates to CASSRQLDTQYF.

This chain uses TRBV5-1 with TRBJ2-2; the D is unclear. The CDR3 runs 13 residues. In germline, CDR1 is SGHRS, CDR2 YFSETQ. V was trimmed by 6 bases and J by 4 bases, leaving 10 bases between them. The CDR3 loop is CASNAGVTGELFF. In nucleotides, the CDR3 is TGCGCCAGCAATGCTGGGGTCACCGGGGAGCTGTTTTTT.

This clonotype came up once. The chain carries TRBV4-1 and TRBJ1-2, with a possible D match to TRBD1 (5 bases). V was shortened by 1 base and J by 0 bases, with 12 bases between the two germline ends. The germline CDR1 and CDR2 sequences are MGHRA and YSYEKL. This CDR3 comprises 16 residues. The CDR3 loop is CASSQGTTAANYGYTF. The CDR3 region has the DNA TGCGCCAGCAGCCAAGGGACGACAGCAGCTAACTATGGCTACACCTTC.

The rearrangement links TRBV9 to TRBJ1-2; perhaps TRBD1 as D (5 bases). Germline values: CDR1 SGDLS, CDR2 YYNGEE. V shed 0 bases and J shed 3 bases, with 6 bases lying between them. CDR3 size: 13 residues. CDR3 sequence reads: CASSVGQHYGYTF. Here the CDR3 DNA reads TGTGCCAGCAGCGTAGGACAGCACTATGGCTACACCTTC.

CDR3 DNA sequence: TGTGCCAGCAGCCGCAGAGGGGAGGCCGGGGCCAACGTCCTGACTTTC. This gives the protein CASSRRGEAGANVLTF. The chain recombines TRBV7-9 with TRBJ2-6, with D tentatively TRBD2 (6 bases). Germline CDR1 reads SEHNR; CDR2 reads FQNEAQ (reference sequence). The CDR3 consists of 16 residues. Between the trimmed V and J ends, which lost 5 bases and 4 bases, there was a span of 15 bases.

Concerning this clonotype: Mismatch with germline at one junction end may stem from a read error. The genes are TRBV5-1 and TRBJ2-7; D uncertain. Germline values: CDR1 SGHRS, CDR2 YFSETQ. This CDR3 contains 17 residues. The CDR3 DNA reads TGCGCCGGCAGCTTGCCACCCAGACTCTTAAAAGGCTACGAGCAGTACTTC. The encoded protein is CAGSLPPRLLKGYEQYF.

This clonotype was recorded at least ten times. The chain carries TRBV27 and TRBJ2-1; no reliable D call. V dropped 5 bases and J dropped 3 bases, with 14 bases sitting between them. The CDR3 totals 15 residues. The V gene's germline CDR1 is MNHEY and CDR2 SMNVEV (reference sequence). As DNA, the CDR3 is TGTGCCAGCAGTCTCCGCCGGGTAGTCTACAATGAGCAGTTCTTC. This sequence encodes CASSLRRVVYNEQFF.

The table lists this clonotype with many counts. Written as DNA, the CDR3 is TGTGCCTGGAGTGTACTCGCGCCCTACAATGAGCAGTTCTTC. Encoded protein: CAWSVLAPYNEQFF. The chain carries TRBV30 and TRBJ2-1, with unresolved D. The V and J ends lost 0 bases and 2 bases respectively, with 8 bases between them. The CDR3 extends over 14 amino acids. Per the germline V gene, CDR1 is GTSNPN and CDR2 is SVGIG (reference sequence).